The sequence of this TCR beta chain was determined in a study of CD4 T cells in relation to SARS-CoV-2 and coronaviruses. The wider study: Crossreactive spike epitopes shared across donors were mapped to their HLA restriction. Study-level points and caveats: Crossreactive clones expanded significantly less to SARS-CoV-2 than monoreactive clones.

In the case of this clone: Its target is not known.

Uncultured naive and memory CD4+ T cells supplied DNA for deep TCR-beta sequencing. Here immunoSEQ multiplex PCR was the method, and the copy in TCRdb shows in-frame clones only, minus some. The data contain 60,000 or so clones, approximately 94% of them seen just once; the ten biggest clones take up around 0.14%. Unexposed donor CD4+ T cells date from 2011-2018, before the COVID-19 pandemic. The germline V gene has CDR1 WSHSY and CDR2 SAAADI. V was pared by 0 bases and J by 2 bases, with 14 bases between. This CDR3 has 17 residues. The receptor's source is a human donor in good health. The sample taken for sequencing was naive CD4+ T cells from PBMCs. Subset indicated: naive CD4+ T cells isolated by negative enrichment. The chain has TRBV10-2 and TRBJ2-1; D is unresolved. The CDR3 sequence is CASSESVGFQTYNEQFF. DNA of the CDR3: TGCGCCAGCAGTGAGTCGGTGGGTTTTCAGACCTACAATGAGCAGTTCTTC.